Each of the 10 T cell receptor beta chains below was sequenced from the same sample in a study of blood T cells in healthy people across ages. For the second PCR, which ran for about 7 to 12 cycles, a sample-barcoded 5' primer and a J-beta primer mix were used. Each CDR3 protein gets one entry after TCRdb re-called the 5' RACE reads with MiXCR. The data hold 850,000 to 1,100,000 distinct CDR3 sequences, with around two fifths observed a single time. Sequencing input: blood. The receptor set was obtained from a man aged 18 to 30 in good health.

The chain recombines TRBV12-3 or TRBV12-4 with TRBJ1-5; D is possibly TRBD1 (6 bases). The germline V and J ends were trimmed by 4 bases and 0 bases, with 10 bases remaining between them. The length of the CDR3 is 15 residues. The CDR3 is CASSYQGNSNQPQHF. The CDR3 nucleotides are TGTGCCAGCAGTTATCAGGGGAATAGCAATCAGCCCCAGCATTTT.

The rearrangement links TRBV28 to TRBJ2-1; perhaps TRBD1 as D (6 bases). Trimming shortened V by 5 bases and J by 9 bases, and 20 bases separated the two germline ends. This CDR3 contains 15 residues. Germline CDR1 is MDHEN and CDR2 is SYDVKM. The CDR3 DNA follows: TGTGCCAGCAGTAGACAGGAGAAAGGCAGGGGTGAGCAGTTCTTC. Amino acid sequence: CASSRQEKGRGEQFF.

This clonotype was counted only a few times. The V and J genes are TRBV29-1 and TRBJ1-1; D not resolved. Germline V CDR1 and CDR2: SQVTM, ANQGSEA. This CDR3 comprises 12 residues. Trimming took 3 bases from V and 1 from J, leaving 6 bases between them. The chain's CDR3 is CSVEAGNTEAFF. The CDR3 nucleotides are TGCAGCGTTGAGGCAGGGAACACTGAAGCTTTCTTT.

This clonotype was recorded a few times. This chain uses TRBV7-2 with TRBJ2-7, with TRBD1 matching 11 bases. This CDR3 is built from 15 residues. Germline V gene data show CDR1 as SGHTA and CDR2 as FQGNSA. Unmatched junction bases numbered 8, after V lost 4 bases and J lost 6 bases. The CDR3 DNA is TGTGCCAGCAGCTCATCCGGGACAGGGGGGATCGAGCAGTACTTC. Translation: CASSSSGTGGIEQYF.

CDR3 DNA: TGTGCCAGCAGCCCGTTTAGCGGGGGGGCCTACAATGAGCAGTACTTC. It is translated as CASSPFSGGAYNEQYF. The chain has TRBV3-1 and TRBJ2-1; 11 bases are shared with TRBD2. TRBJ2-7 matches the DNA end more closely, so the J call is doubtful. Germline V gene data show CDR1 as LGHDT and CDR2 as YNNKEL (reference sequence). This CDR3 contains 16 residues.

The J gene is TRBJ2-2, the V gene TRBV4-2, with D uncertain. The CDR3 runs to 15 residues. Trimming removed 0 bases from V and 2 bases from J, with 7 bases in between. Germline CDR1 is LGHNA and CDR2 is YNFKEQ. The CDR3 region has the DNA TGTGCCAGCAGCCAAGAAACCCACAACACCGGGGAGCTGTTTTTT. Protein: CASSQETHNTGELFF.

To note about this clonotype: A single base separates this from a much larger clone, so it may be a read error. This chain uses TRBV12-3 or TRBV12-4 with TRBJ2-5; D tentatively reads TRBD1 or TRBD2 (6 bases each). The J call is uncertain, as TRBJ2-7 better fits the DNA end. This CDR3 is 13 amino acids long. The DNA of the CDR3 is TGTGCCGGCAGTTTAGGGGGGCGGAACGAGCAGTACTTC. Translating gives CAGSLGGRNEQYF.

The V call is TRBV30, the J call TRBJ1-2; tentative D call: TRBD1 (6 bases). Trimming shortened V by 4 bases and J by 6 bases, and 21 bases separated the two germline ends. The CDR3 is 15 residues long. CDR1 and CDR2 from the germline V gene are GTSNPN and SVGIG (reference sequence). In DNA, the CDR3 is TGTGCCTGGATCTTAGGGGCAGGGGAAGTCCATGGCTACACCTTC. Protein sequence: CAWILGAGEVHGYTF. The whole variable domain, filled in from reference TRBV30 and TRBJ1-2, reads SQTIHQWPATLVQPVGSPLSLECTVEGTSNPNLYWYRQAAGRGLQLLFYSVGIGQISSEVPQNLSASRPQDRQFILSSKKLLLSDSGFYLCAWILGAGEVHGYTFGSGTRLTVV.

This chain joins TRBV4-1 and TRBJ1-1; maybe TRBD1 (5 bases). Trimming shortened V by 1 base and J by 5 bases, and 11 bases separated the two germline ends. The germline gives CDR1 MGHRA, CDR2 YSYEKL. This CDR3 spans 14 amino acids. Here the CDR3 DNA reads TGCGCCAGCAGCCAAGCGGTAGAGGGGACTGAAGCTTTCTTT. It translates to CASSQAVEGTEAFF.

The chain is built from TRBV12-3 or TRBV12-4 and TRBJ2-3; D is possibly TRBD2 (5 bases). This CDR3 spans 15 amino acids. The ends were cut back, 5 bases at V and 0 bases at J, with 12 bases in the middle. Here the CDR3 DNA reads TGTGCCAGCAGTCGACTAAAAACTAGCACAGATACGCAGTATTTT. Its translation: CASSRLKTSTDTQYF.